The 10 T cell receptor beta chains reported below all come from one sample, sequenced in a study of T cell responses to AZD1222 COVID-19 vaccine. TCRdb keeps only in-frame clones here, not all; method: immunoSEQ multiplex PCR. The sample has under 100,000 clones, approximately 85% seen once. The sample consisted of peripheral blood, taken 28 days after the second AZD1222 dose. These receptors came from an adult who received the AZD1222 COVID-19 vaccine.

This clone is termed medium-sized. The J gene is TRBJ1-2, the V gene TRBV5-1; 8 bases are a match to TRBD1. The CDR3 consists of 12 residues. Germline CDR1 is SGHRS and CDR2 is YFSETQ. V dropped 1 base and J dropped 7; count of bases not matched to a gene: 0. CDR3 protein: CASSLTGGGYTF. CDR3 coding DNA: TGCGCCAGCAGCTTGACAGGGGGTGGCTACACCTTC.

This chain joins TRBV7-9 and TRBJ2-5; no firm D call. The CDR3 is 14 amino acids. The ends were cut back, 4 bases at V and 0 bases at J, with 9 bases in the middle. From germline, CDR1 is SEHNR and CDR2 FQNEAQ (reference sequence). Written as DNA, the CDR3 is TGTGCCAGCAGCTCCTACACAAACCAAGAGACCCAGTACTTC. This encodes CASSSYTNQETQYF.

CDR3 residues: CASSLNDRGIANEKLFF. DNA of the CDR3: TGTGCCAGCTCATTGAATGACAGGGGAATTGCTAATGAAAAACTGTTTTTT. V is TRBV18 and J is TRBJ1-4; 8 bases match TRBD1. Germline V gene sequence: CDR1 KGHSH, CDR2 LQKENI. This CDR3 is 17 amino acids long. After removal of 5 bases from V and 3 bases from J, the junction contained 11 bases not matched to a gene.

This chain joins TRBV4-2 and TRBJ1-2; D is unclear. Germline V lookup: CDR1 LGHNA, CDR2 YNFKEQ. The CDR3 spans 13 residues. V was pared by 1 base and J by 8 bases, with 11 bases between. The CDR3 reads CASSQVLREGYTF. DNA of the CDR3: TGTGCCAGCAGCCAAGTTCTACGAGAGGGCTACACCTTC.

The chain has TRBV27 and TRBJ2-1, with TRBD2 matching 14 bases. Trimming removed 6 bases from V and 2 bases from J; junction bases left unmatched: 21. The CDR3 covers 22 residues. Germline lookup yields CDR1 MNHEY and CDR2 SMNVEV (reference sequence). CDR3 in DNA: TGTGCCAGCAGACTTAAGAGGGGGGGACTAGCGGGAGAACTCGGCCCCTACAATGAGCAGTTCTTC. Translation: CASRLKRGGLAGELGPYNEQFF.

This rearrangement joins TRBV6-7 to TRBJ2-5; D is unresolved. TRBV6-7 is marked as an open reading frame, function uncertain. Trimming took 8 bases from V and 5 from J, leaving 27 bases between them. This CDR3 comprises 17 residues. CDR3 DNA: TGTGCCAGCTCTTGCCGTGAAAGGGCTCGCATGGGGGAGACCCAGTACTTC. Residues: CASSCRERARMGETQYF.

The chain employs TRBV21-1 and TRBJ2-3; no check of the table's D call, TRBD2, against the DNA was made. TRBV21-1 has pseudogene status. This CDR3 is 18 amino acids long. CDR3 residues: CASSPRTARGVSTDTQYF. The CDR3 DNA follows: TGTGCCAGCAGCCCACGGACGGCCCGGGGTGTTAGCACAGATACGCAGTATTTT.

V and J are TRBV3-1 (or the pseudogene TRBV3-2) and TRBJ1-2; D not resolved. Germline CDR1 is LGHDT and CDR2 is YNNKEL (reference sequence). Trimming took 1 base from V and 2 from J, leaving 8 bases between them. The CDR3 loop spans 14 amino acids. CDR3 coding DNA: TGTGCCAGCAGCCAAGGAGCCCAAAACTATGGCTACACCTTC. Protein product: CASSQGAQNYGYTF.

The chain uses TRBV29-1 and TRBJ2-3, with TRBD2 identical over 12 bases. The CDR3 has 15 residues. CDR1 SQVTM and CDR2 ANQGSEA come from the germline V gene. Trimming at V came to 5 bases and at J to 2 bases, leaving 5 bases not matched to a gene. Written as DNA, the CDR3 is TGCAGCGTTCGTCTAGCGGGAGGGTCCACAGATACGCAGTATTTT. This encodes CSVRLAGGSTDTQYF.

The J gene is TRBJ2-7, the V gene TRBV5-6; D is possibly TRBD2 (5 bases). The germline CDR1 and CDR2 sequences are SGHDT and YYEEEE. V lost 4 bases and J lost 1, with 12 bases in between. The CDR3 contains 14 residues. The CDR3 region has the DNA TGTGCCAGCAGCCAACTAGGTAGTTCCTACGAGCAGTACGTC. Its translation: CASSQLGSSYEQYV.